Sequencing of this TCR beta chain was carried out in a study of T cells in Graves' hyperthyroidism and ophthalmopathy. General study findings and limits: Blood also carried most thyroid clonotypes expanded above 0.001. The model foresaw ophthalmopathy a median approximately 6.3 months prior to onset.

Looked up from germline, CDR1 is LNHDA and CDR2 is SQIVND (reference sequence). The CDR3 is 19 residues long. For this clonotype: Its antigen remains unknown. Its ends do not fully match the called genes, so a read error is possible.

It was RNA transcripts that yielded the amplified TCR beta CDR3 regions. First-round RT-PCR targeting the TCR CDR3 was performed with the HTBI primer set. MiXCR was run by TCRdb on the multiplex PCR reads, yielding one entry per CDR3 protein. Seen here are 690,000 or so distinct CDR3 sequences, 18% observed once, and the top ten hold 16%. Disease duration under 2 months; hyperthyroidism patients were aged 18 to 65. Uncontrolled infection, other autoimmune disease, pregnancy or lactation barred patients from enrollment. The chain joins TRBV19 to TRBJ2-4; D call uncertain. This receptor was taken from a woman aged 45-59 years with Graves' hyperthyroidism that later progressed to Graves' ophthalmopathy. Sequencing was carried out using blood. The CDR3 loop is CASSTQNTDKMIARNIQYF. The CDR3 DNA is TGTGCCAGTAGTACCCAAAACACCGACAAAATGATAGCCAGAAACATTCAGTACTTC.